These 6 T cell receptor beta chains were sequenced from one sample in a study of T cell changes during pregnancy in multiple sclerosis (dated by TCRdb to the late 2010s). The library came from the immunoSEQ multiplex PCR assay. Here the immuneACCESS table is served through TCRdb, limited to in-frame sequences with V and J called. Missing clones are a known gap in these copies; in checked studies unresolved V genes cover under half, and the rest lacks a known reason. This sample comprises 50,000 or so clones, roughly 94% of them detected only once. 5.9% of the sample belongs to the ten largest clones. The sample in question was CD8+ T cells from peripheral blood mononuclear cells, obtained in the first trimester of pregnancy. The receptors come from a female donor with multiple sclerosis, enrolled in a pregnancy study.

The chain links TRBV6-5 to TRBJ2-1, with 9 bases identical to TRBD2. V shed 7 bases and J 3 bases; nucleotides not matched to a gene: 4. CDR1 and CDR2 (germline): MNHEY, SVGAGI. The CDR3 sequence is 14 residues long. CDR3 nucleotides: TGTGCCAGCACCCCTAGCGGGAACTACAATGAGCAGTTCTTC. Its protein product is CASTPSGNYNEQFF.

The chain carries TRBV30 and TRBJ1-2; D is uncertain. Germline CDR1 GTSNPN, CDR2 SVGIG (reference sequence). V was shortened by 2 bases and J by 4 bases, with 14 bases between the two germline ends. The CDR3 is made up of 14 amino acids. The CDR3 region has the DNA TGTGCCTGGAGTACAGACATAAACTTCTATGGCTACACCTTC. Amino acids: CAWSTDINFYGYTF.

This clone occurred once. V gene TRBV9 combines with J gene TRBJ2-6; TRBD1 aligns across 8 bases. Germline-derived CDR1 and CDR2 are SGDLS and YYNGEE. CDR3 length: 21 residues. V lost 0 bases to trimming and J lost 0 bases; unmatched junction nucleotides: 14. The CDR3 reads CASSVGSRGTGGHSGANVLTF. The CDR3 coding sequence is TGTGCCAGCAGCGTAGGGAGCCGGGGGACAGGAGGGCACTCTGGGGCCAACGTCCTGACTTTC. Looking up the rest from reference TRBV9 and TRBJ2-6 gives the full variable domain: DSGVTQTPKHLITATGQRVTLRCSPRSGDLSVYWYQQSLDQGLQFLIQYYNGEERAKGNILERFSAQQFPDLHSELNLSSLELGDSALYFCASSVGSRGTGGHSGANVLTFGAGSRLTVL.

A single count supports this clone. The chain recombines TRBV27 with TRBJ1-2; a possible D gene is TRBD1 (6 bases). This CDR3 contains 13 residues. Germline CDR1 MNHEY, CDR2 SMNVEV (reference sequence). V gave up 3 bases and J gave up 9 bases, with 14 bases separating them. CDR3 nucleotide sequence: TGTGCCAGCAGTTTTCAGGGGCAGGATCGCTACACCTTC. It encodes CASSFQGQDRYTF.

This chain links TRBV7-2 with TRBJ2-2; the D gene is possibly TRBD2 (6 bases). Germline assignment: CDR1 SGHTA and CDR2 FQGNSA. The CDR3 length is 17 residues. V was cut by 0 bases and J by 3 bases, with 14 bases left in between. The CDR3 loop is CASSLAVEGIYTGELFF. The CDR3, as DNA: TGTGCCAGCAGCTTAGCGGTGGAGGGAATATACACCGGGGAGCTGTTTTTT.

The rearrangement uses TRBV9 and TRBJ2-3, with a possible D match to TRBD2 (6 bases). This CDR3 contains 13 residues. Trimming took 3 bases from V and 5 from J, leaving 10 bases between them. Per germline, CDR1 SGDLS and CDR2 YYNGEE. DNA of the CDR3: TGTGCCAGCAGCGGAGGAGGGGTAGATACGCAGTATTTT. The encoded protein is CASSGGGVDTQYF.